Below, 31 T cell receptor beta chains from the same sample are listed, as sequenced in a study of post-analysis software for immune sequencing data (dated by TCRdb to the mid-2010s). Sample time point, as interpreted from the label and publication: second blood draw from one MS patient after hematopoietic stem cell transplantation. Library generation was performed with PCR. Sequencing used an Illumina HiSeq 2500. Unique molecular identifiers were incorporated into TCR beta cDNA libraries to reduce PCR and sequencing biases. TCRdb ran its own pipeline on the public reads, namely fastp trimming at Q25 and MiXCR clone calling, and kept in-frame beta chains. Entries are consolidated by CDR3 protein sequence, retaining the most common genes and DNA. Counted in this sample were over 150,000 distinct CDR3 sequences; roughly 40% of them appeared once. The ten largest account for under 30% of the sample. Here the sequenced sample was blood, taken after autologous hematopoietic stem cell transplantation. Source of these receptors: a girl aged 5-17 years with multiple sclerosis. Donor details come from another sample of the same person, matched by shared clones.

This rearrangement joins TRBV6-6 to TRBJ2-1; 7 bases align to TRBD2. In germline, CDR1 is MNHNY, CDR2 SVGAGI (reference sequence). The ends lost 6 bases at V and 10 bases at J; junction bases unmatched: 0. CDR3 length: 10 amino acids. CDR3 loop: CASRGGEQFF. Written as DNA, the CDR3 is TGTGCCAGCAGGGGGGGGGAGCAGTTCTTC.

CDR3 coding DNA: TGTGCCAGCACTTCGGTGGGACAGACTAATTCACCCCTCCACTTT. It specifies CASTSVGQTNSPLHF. The chain uses TRBV6-5 and TRBJ1-6, with 7 bases that match TRBD1. J gave up 6 bases and V 7 bases, and 9 bases lay outside the gene matches. Germline CDR1 and CDR2: MNHEY and SVGAGI. This CDR3 is 15 amino acids long.

This clonotype occurred a few times. The V gene is TRBV29-1, the J gene TRBJ2-7, with D possibly TRBD1 on 5 matching bases. CDR3 length: 12 amino acids. Germline V CDR1 and CDR2: SQVTM, ANQGSEA. V lost 4 bases, J lost 5 bases, and 12 bases lay in between. CDR3 DNA: TGCAGCGTTGCCGCAGGGTTCCACGAGCAGTACTTC. This translates into CSVAAGFHEQYF.

The sample holds a few counts of this clonotype. The chain recombines TRBV24-1 with TRBJ1-2; D not resolved. Trimming took off 6 bases at V and 5 bases at J, with 12 bases between the two ends. Germline V CDR1 and CDR2: KGHDR, SFDVKD. The CDR3 runs 13 residues. The CDR3 bases are TGTGCCACCAGTCAGGAGCAGTATTATGGCTACACCTTC. This encodes CATSQEQYYGYTF.

This clonotype showed up just a few times. A read error may explain this, as a much larger clone is one base away. This chain joins TRBV7-6 and TRBJ2-1, with TRBD2 as a possible D gene (5 bases). The J call is in doubt because the DNA end fits TRBJ2-7 better. CDR1 and CDR2 (germline): SGHVS, FNYEAQ. The CDR3 spans 15 residues. CDR3 protein: CASSLAPSPYNEQYF. CDR3 coding DNA: TGTGCCAGCAGCTTAGCCCCTAGCCCCTACAATGAGCAGTACTTC.

The chain is built from TRBV4-3 and TRBJ2-1, with a weak D call TRBD2 (6 bases). V was cut by 3 bases and J by 2 bases, with 11 bases left in between. The CDR3 has 15 amino acids. The germline V gene has CDR1 LGHNA and CDR2 YSLEER. The CDR3: CASSQVADAYNEQFF. CDR3 sequence (DNA): TGCGCCAGCAGCCAGGTAGCGGACGCCTACAATGAGCAGTTCTTC.

The chain links TRBV20-1 to TRBJ2-3; unclear D gene. Trimming pared 2 bases from V and 1 base from J, leaving 16 bases between. CDR1 and CDR2 (germline): DFQATT, SNEGSKA (reference sequence). This CDR3 spans 16 amino acids. The CDR3 sequence is CSARIPRRIGTDTQYF. The CDR3, as DNA: TGCAGTGCTAGAATCCCCAGGAGAATCGGCACAGATACGCAGTATTTT.

This chain connects TRBV7-8 to TRBJ2-5, with TRBD2 matching 13 bases. The DNA end is a closer match to TRBJ2-7, so the J assignment may be wrong. CDR1 and CDR2 (germline): SGHVS, FQNEAQ. This CDR3 is 21 amino acids long. CDR3 nucleotide sequence: TGTGCCAGCAGCTTACGGCCCCTACCAACTAGCGGGGGGGCCCCATCCTACGAGCAGTACTTC. As protein: CASSLRPLPTSGGAPSYEQYF.

This clonotype turned up a few times. This chain joins TRBV14 and TRBJ2-1; 11 nucleotides align to TRBD2. The CDR3 runs to 16 residues. V shed 4 bases, J shed 7 bases, and the junction held 9 bases outside the gene matches. Germline CDR1 is SGHDN and CDR2 is FVKESK. The CDR3 sequence is CASSRQLAGVENEQFF. In DNA form, the CDR3 reads TGTGCCAGCAGCCGCCAACTAGCGGGAGTGGAGAATGAGCAGTTCTTC.

A few counts support this clonotype. The chain has TRBV5-5 and TRBJ1-2; the match to TRBD1 covers 10 bases. The germline V gene encodes CDR1 SGHKS and CDR2 YYEKEE (reference sequence). V shed 3 bases, J shed 8 bases, and the junction held 7 bases outside the gene matches. The length of the CDR3 is 14 residues. CDR3 region: CASSSDRGLGGYTF. As DNA, the CDR3 is TGTGCCAGCAGCTCCGACAGGGGGCTAGGCGGCTACACCTTC.

This chain links TRBV29-1 with TRBJ1-2, with D uncertain. The CDR3 spans 14 residues. CDR1 and CDR2 (germline): SQVTM, ANQGSEA. Trimming removed 0 bases at V and 4 bases at J, with 12 bases between. CDR3 in DNA: TGCAGCGTTGAAGATGACCCCATTACCTATGGCTACACCTTC. This encodes CSVEDDPITYGYTF.

The table lists this clonotype with a few counts. The V and J genes are TRBV20-1 and TRBJ2-3, with a possible D match to TRBD1 (5 bases). Germline V gene sequence: CDR1 DFQATT, CDR2 SNEGSKA (reference sequence). Deletions cut 2 bases from V and 0 bases from J, with 21 bases between. The CDR3 consists of 18 residues. DNA for the CDR3: TGCAGTGCTAGACTGGGGCGTCGATTCCCTTCTAGCACAGATACGCAGTATTTT. Its translation is CSARLGRRFPSSTDTQYF.

This clonotype turned up a few times. The CDR3 here is CASSFVGGGYEQYF. The DNA for the CDR3 is TGTGCCAGCAGTTTTGTGGGGGGCGGATACGAGCAGTACTTC. This chain uses TRBV28 with TRBJ2-7; D is possibly TRBD1 or TRBD2 (6 bases each). The germline V and J ends were trimmed by 3 bases and 4 bases, with 13 bases remaining between them. The CDR3 has 14 residues. In germline, CDR1 is MDHEN, CDR2 SYDVKM.

The table lists this clonotype with a count of one. The gene calls are TRBV9 and TRBJ2-3; 9 nucleotides line up with TRBD2. The CDR3 runs to 16 residues. In germline, CDR1 is SGDLS, CDR2 YYNGEE. Trimming at V came to 2 bases and at J to 2 bases, leaving 6 bases not matched to a gene. This CDR3 reads CASSVAAGGNTDTQYF. CDR3 coding DNA: TGTGCCAGCAGCGTCGCAGCGGGAGGAAACACAGATACGCAGTATTTT. The full variable domain, with the rest looked up from reference TRBV9 and TRBJ2-3, is DSGVTQTPKHLITATGQRVTLRCSPRSGDLSVYWYQQSLDQGLQFLIQYYNGEERAKGNILERFSAQQFPDLHSELNLSSLELGDSALYFCASSVAAGGNTDTQYFGPGTRLTVL.

The rearrangement uses TRBV29-1 and TRBJ1-1, with D perhaps TRBD1 (5 bases). Germline loops: CDR1 SQVTM, CDR2 ANQGSEA. V was pared by 2 bases and J by 5 bases, with 6 bases between. The CDR3 extends over 11 amino acids. The CDR3 is CSVEKGTEAFF. The CDR3 DNA follows: TGCAGCGTTGAAAAGGGGACTGAAGCTTTCTTT.

The chain carries TRBV7-2 and TRBJ2-7, with D unclear. The CDR3 runs to 14 residues. The germline gives CDR1 SGHTA, CDR2 FQGNSA. With 5 bases removed from V and 0 bases from J, the gap between germline ends came to 11 bases. The CDR3 is CASSRQRDSYEQYF. As DNA, the CDR3 is TGTGCCAGCAGCCGGCAGAGAGACTCCTACGAGCAGTACTTC.

This rearrangement joins TRBV19 to TRBJ1-1; possibly TRBD1 for D (5 bases). From germline, CDR1 is LNHDA and CDR2 SQIVND (reference sequence). V shed 4 bases and J shed 0 bases, with 9 bases lying between them. This CDR3 contains 14 residues. CDR3 sequence (DNA): TGTGCCAGTAGTACAGGGCCGATGAACACTGAAGCTTTCTTT. Encoded protein: CASSTGPMNTEAFF.

V and J are TRBV6-5 and TRBJ1-5; 9 nucleotides match TRBD1. Germline V CDR1 and CDR2: MNHEY, SVGAGI. The CDR3 covers 18 residues. The V and J ends lost 2 bases and 0 bases, in that order; junction bases with no gene match: 8. The CDR3, as DNA: TGTGCCAGCAGTTACGCCGATTGGGGACAGGGTAGCAATCAGCCCCAGCATTTT. Translation gives CASSYADWGQGSNQPQHF.

This clonotype was seen a handful of times. A junction boundary mismatches the germline segment, possibly from a read error. The chain couples TRBV11-2 to TRBJ2-3; TRBD2 aligns across 7 bases. CDR3 size: 16 residues. Germline V gene sequence: CDR1 SGHAT, CDR2 FQNNGV. CDR3 amino acids: CASSLTPPGGTDTQYF. Written as DNA, the CDR3 is TGTGCCAGCAGCCTAACCCCCCCGGGAGGCACGGATACGCAGTATTTT.

In this sample, this clonotype turned up once. The V and J genes are TRBV7-2 and TRBJ2-5; TRBD1 is a possible D gene (5 bases). Per germline, CDR1 SGHTA and CDR2 FQGNSA. The V gene lost 0 bases and the J gene lost 5 bases, with 13 bases spanning the gap. There are 15 residues in the CDR3. CDR3 amino acids: CASSLASNRWETQYF. For the CDR3, the DNA is TGTGCCAGCAGCTTAGCGAGCAACAGGTGGGAGACCCAGTACTTC.

This chain joins TRBV7-2 and TRBJ2-1, with D possibly matching TRBD1 (6 bases). The CDR3 extends over 16 amino acids. Trimming cost V 7 bases and J 0 bases, with 16 bases left between them. Germline V gives CDR1 SGHTA, CDR2 FQGNSA. In nucleotides, the CDR3 is TGTGCCAGCATCAAAAGGGGGACCAGCTCCTACAATGAGCAGTTCTTC. Translated, it gives CASIKRGTSSYNEQFF.

Here the CDR3 DNA reads TGTGCCAGCAGCCGACGCAGCTCCTACAATGAGCAGTTCTTC. Translating it yields CASSRRSSYNEQFF. The rearrangement uses TRBV7-2 and TRBJ2-1, with D uncertain. V was trimmed by 5 bases and J by 0 bases, leaving 8 bases between them. The germline V gene encodes CDR1 SGHTA and CDR2 FQGNSA. There are 14 residues in the CDR3.

Comments on this clonotype: This could be a read error, since a much larger clone is one nucleotide away. The chain links TRBV15 to TRBJ2-1, with D perhaps given as TRBD1 or TRBD2 (5 bases each). The CDR3 runs 13 residues. Trimming removed 0 bases from V and 13 bases from J, with 13 bases in between. In germline, CDR1 is LNHNV, CDR2 YYDKDF (reference sequence). CDR3 nucleotide sequence: TGTGCCACCAGCAGAGATAGGGGAGAGACCCAGTTCTTC. Its translation: CATSRDRGETQFF.

Only a few counts were recorded for this clonotype. This sequence joins TRBV7-9 and TRBJ2-1; D gene unclear. Germline CDR1 SEHNR, CDR2 FQNEAQ (reference sequence). V dropped 1 base and J dropped 14 bases, with 0 bases sitting between them. The CDR3 covers 8 residues. The CDR3 sequence: CASSLEFF. The CDR3 nucleotides are TGTGCCAGCAGCTTAGAGTTCTTC.

The chain uses TRBV29-1 and TRBJ2-1, with D maybe TRBD2 (7 bases). Germline V gene data show CDR1 as SQVTM and CDR2 as ANQGSEA. This CDR3 is built from 13 residues. Trimming took off 7 bases at V and 8 bases at J, with 18 bases between the two ends. The CDR3 loop reads CSGQGRDLDEQFF. In DNA form, the CDR3 reads TGCAGCGGGCAGGGGAGGGACTTAGATGAGCAGTTCTTC.

The rearrangement links TRBV18 to TRBJ2-5; a possible D gene is TRBD2 (6 bases). There are 13 residues in the CDR3. The germline V gene encodes CDR1 KGHSH and CDR2 LQKENI. V was cut by 10 bases and J by 3 bases, with 15 bases left in between. This CDR3 is CANSREAEETQYF. CDR3 nucleotides: TGTGCCAACTCGAGGGAGGCGGAAGAGACCCAGTACTTC.

The gene calls are TRBV30 and TRBJ2-5; 8 positions match TRBD2. CDR1 and CDR2 (germline): GTSNPN, SVGIG (reference sequence). V lost 1 base and J lost 0; bases outside the gene matches: 7. The CDR3 totals 16 residues. In DNA form, the CDR3 reads TGTGCCTGGAGTGGTCCCCGGGAGGGGCACCAAGAGACCCAGTACTTC. The encoded protein is CAWSGPREGHQETQYF.

This CDR3 reads CSVRGQGYGQYF. Written as DNA, the CDR3 is TGCAGCGTTAGGGGACAGGGCTACGGGCAGTACTTC. The V gene is TRBV29-1, the J gene TRBJ2-5, with 9 bases fitting TRBD1. J gave up 11 bases and V 5 bases, and 9 bases lay outside the gene matches. The CDR3 totals 12 residues. From germline, CDR1 is SQVTM and CDR2 ANQGSEA.

The CDR3 DNA follows: TGTGCCAGCAGCCGACCTCCCGACAGACCCTACACCTTC. It yields the protein CASSRPPDRPYTF. The chain has TRBV5-6 and TRBJ1-2; D possibly corresponds to TRBD1 (5 bases). V was pared by 4 bases and J by 10 bases, with 17 bases between. The germline V gene has CDR1 SGHDT and CDR2 YYEEEE. The CDR3 consists of 13 residues.

The rearrangement uses TRBV9 and TRBJ2-7, with a possible D match to TRBD1 (5 bases). Germline values: CDR1 SGDLS, CDR2 YYNGEE. The CDR3 runs 14 residues. V dropped 4 bases and J dropped 2 bases, with 13 bases sitting between them. The CDR3 here is CASSKGVVAYEQYF. CDR3 DNA: TGTGCCAGCAGCAAAGGGGTGGTTGCCTACGAGCAGTACTTC.

V and J are TRBV6-6 and TRBJ2-3; 8 bases line up with TRBD2. The germline V gene has CDR1 MNHNY and CDR2 SVGAGI (reference sequence). CDR3 size: 15 residues. The V and J ends lost 6 bases and 0 bases, in that order; junction bases with no gene match: 5. The CDR3 region has the DNA TGTGCCAGCAGCCTGGGACTAGTTAGCACAGATACGCAGTATTTT. Residues: CASSLGLVSTDTQYF.